Each of the 22 T cell receptor beta chains below was sequenced from the same sample in a study of regulatory T cells in long-lasting Graves disease. Time point noted: newly diagnosed GD, antithyroid drugs for less than 3 months. PBMC RNA served as the TCR library source. Researchers made TCR beta libraries by using iRepertoire HTBI primers and running Arm-PCR on CDR3 regions. TCRdb redid the calling of the multiplex PCR reads with MiXCR, one entry per CDR3 protein. The sample consists of 360,000 or so distinct CDR3 sequences, approximately 16% of them appearing once. Separately, the same data were catalogued under a study of T cells in Graves' hyperthyroidism and ophthalmopathy.

The sequenced sample was peripheral blood mononuclear cells (PBMCs), obtained at new diagnosis, from a patient treated with antithyroid drugs. The receptors derive from a man between 35 and 55 years old with Graves disease.

The chain joins TRBV4-2 to TRBJ2-7; 8 bases are shared with TRBD2. The CDR3 spans 16 residues. CDR1 is LGHNA, CDR2 YNFKEQ, per germline. After removal of 1 base from V and 0 bases from J, the junction contained 5 bases not matched to a gene. CDR3 amino acids: CASSQASGGSSYEQYF. In DNA, the CDR3 is TGTGCCAGCAGCCAAGCGAGCGGGGGTTCCTCCTACGAGCAGTACTTC.

CDR3 loop: CASTSGIYLNQPQHF. Here the CDR3 DNA reads TGTGCCAGCACCTCAGGAATATATCTTAATCAGCCCCAGCATTTT. V gene TRBV5-6 combines with J gene TRBJ1-5; the D is unclear. The CDR3 runs to 15 residues. CDR1 is SGHDT and CDR2 is YYEEEE in the germline V gene. The V end lost 6 bases, the J end lost 4 bases, and 17 bases lay between the germline ends. Complete variable domain (other parts from reference TRBV5-6 and TRBJ1-5): DAGVTQSPTHLIKTRGQQVTLRCSPKSGHDTVSWYQQALGQGPQFIFQYYEEEERQRGNFPDRFSGHQFPNYSSELNVNALLLGDSALYLCASTSGIYLNQPQHFGDGTRLSIL.

This clonotype was picked up a small number of times. The gene calls are TRBV9 and TRBJ2-5, with D perhaps given as TRBD1 or TRBD2 (5 bases each). Germline assignment: CDR1 SGDLS and CDR2 YYNGEE. This CDR3 spans 15 amino acids. The V end lost 6 bases, the J end lost 4 bases, and 19 bases lay between the germline ends. For the CDR3, the DNA is TGTGCCAGCACACTCCCGTGGGGGTCCGGAGAGACCCAGTACTTC. It specifies CASTLPWGSGETQYF.

The CDR3 loop reads CASSTSLGANYGYTF. The CDR3 bases are TGTGCCAGCAGCACCTCCTTGGGTGCTAACTATGGCTACACCTTC. This chain joins TRBV9 and TRBJ1-2; D remains ambiguous. There are 15 residues in the CDR3. Trimming left V 4 bases short and J 0 bases short, with 13 bases between. Germline assignment: CDR1 SGDLS and CDR2 YYNGEE.

This clonotype was found many times. The genes are TRBV20-1 and TRBJ2-3; D remains unclear. V lost 0 bases to trimming and J lost 3 bases, with 16 bases between them. The CDR3 has 16 amino acids. Germline-derived CDR1 and CDR2 are DFQATT and SNEGSKA (reference sequence). CDR3 loop: CSAREPLVVLTDTQYF. The DNA for the CDR3 is TGCAGTGCTAGAGAACCACTCGTGGTTTTGACAGATACGCAGTATTTT.

This clonotype was counted only a few times. V gene TRBV28 combines with J gene TRBJ1-2, with 8 positions matching TRBD1. Germline loops: CDR1 MDHEN, CDR2 SYDVKM. Trimming at V came to 4 bases and at J to 8 bases, leaving 3 bases not matched to a gene. The CDR3 is 12 residues long. This CDR3 is CASSSQGVGYTF. In DNA, the CDR3 is TGTGCCAGCAGTTCACAGGGGGTGGGCTACACCTTC.

This clonotype was seen many times. V usage is TRBV7-8 and J usage is TRBJ1-1; the D is unclear. The CDR3 loop spans 18 amino acids. V gave up 6 bases and J gave up 0 bases, with 23 bases separating them. Germline V gene sequence: CDR1 SGHVS, CDR2 FQNEAQ. This chain's CDR3 is CASSLPPPSSAMNTEAFF. CDR3 sequence (DNA): TGTGCCAGCAGTCTACCCCCACCCTCCTCCGCGATGAACACTGAAGCTTTCTTT. Complete variable domain (other parts from reference TRBV7-8 and TRBJ1-1): GAGVSQSPRYKVAKRGQDVALRCDPISGHVSLFWYQQALGQGPEFLTYFQNEAQLDKSGLPSDRFFAERPEGSVSTLKIQRTQQEDSAVYLCASSLPPPSSAMNTEAFFGQGTRLTVV.

This clonotype occurred a few times. The CDR3, as DNA: TGTGCCAGTAGTAGCTTTGGCGTGGGGACTGAAGCTTTCTTT. The encoded protein is CASSSFGVGTEAFF. The V call is TRBV19, the J call TRBJ1-1; D call uncertain. CDR3 length: 14 residues. Germline CDR1 is LNHDA and CDR2 is SQIVND (reference sequence). The V gene lost 4 bases and the J gene lost 5 bases, with 14 bases spanning the gap.

This clonotype showed up many times. The CDR3 DNA reads as TGTGCCAGCAGCTTGGGGGATGCAGGGATAGAGACCCAGTACTTC. It codes for CASSLGDAGIETQYF. The chain links TRBV11-3 to TRBJ2-5, with D perhaps matching TRBD1 or TRBD2 (5 bases each). V was trimmed by 3 bases and J by 4 bases, leaving 15 bases between them. The germline V gene has CDR1 SGHNT and CDR2 YENEEA. This CDR3 is built from 15 residues.

The chain joins TRBV4-3 to TRBJ1-4; no clear D. The CDR3 runs to 15 residues. CDR1 is LGHNA and CDR2 is YSLEER in the germline V gene. Trimming took off 0 bases at V and 2 bases at J, with 7 bases between the two ends. Here the CDR3 reads CASSQDLGTNEKLFF. The CDR3 DNA is TGCGCCAGCAGCCAAGATCTAGGCACTAATGAAAAACTGTTTTTT.

This clonotype was observed at least ten times. One end of the junction does not line up with germline, which may come from a read error. The chain has TRBV5-1 and TRBJ2-7; a weak D match, TRBD1 (6 bases). The germline V gene has CDR1 SGHRS and CDR2 YFSETQ. This CDR3 spans 15 amino acids. CDR3 in DNA: TGCGCCAGCAGCCCAACCGTGCAGGGGTCCTCCGAGCAGTACTTC. It codes for CASSPTVQGSSEQYF.

This clonotype appeared a few times. This sequence joins TRBV24-1 and TRBJ2-1, with TRBD2 matching 7 bases. CDR3 length: 15 residues. The J segment lost 12 bases and the V segment lost 0 bases, leaving 10 bases of the junction unmatched. Germline CDR1 is KGHDR and CDR2 is SFDVKD. Here the CDR3 DNA reads TGTGCCACCAGTGATTTGAGCGGGGTGCACGGAGGGCAGTTCTTC. Translating gives CATSDLSGVHGGQFF.

This clonotype was detected only a few times. V usage is TRBV19 and J usage is TRBJ2-7, with 7 bases fitting TRBD2. CDR3 length: 14 amino acids. Germline CDR1 and CDR2: LNHDA and SQIVND (reference sequence). V shed 5 bases and J 0 bases; nucleotides not matched to a gene: 4. The CDR3 loop reads CASSDGGTSYEQYF. The DNA for the CDR3 is TGTGCCAGTAGTGACGGGGGGACCTCCTACGAGCAGTACTTC.

This clonotype was seen ten or more times. The chain has TRBV6-1 and TRBJ2-3; D might be TRBD1 (5 bases). V was clipped by 4 bases and J by 5 bases, with 19 bases between them. This CDR3 comprises 16 residues. Germline V gene data show CDR1 as MNHNS and CDR2 as SASEGT. CDR3 in DNA: TGTGCCAGCAGTGGAAAGACAGCCCACACAGGAGATACGCAGTATTTT. It yields the protein CASSGKTAHTGDTQYF.

This clonotype was observed a few times. The chain employs TRBV9 and TRBJ1-2; D gene ambiguous. Germline CDR1 is SGDLS and CDR2 is YYNGEE. The CDR3 totals 13 residues. V lost 4 bases, J lost 7 bases, and 14 bases lay in between. The CDR3 here is CASSSRAFSGYTF. The CDR3 region has the DNA TGTGCCAGCAGCTCACGGGCCTTTAGTGGCTACACCTTC.

This clonotype was detected ten times or more. The chain joins TRBV20-1 to TRBJ2-6; D not resolved. This CDR3 region has 14 residues. CDR1 and CDR2 (germline): DFQATT, SNEGSKA (reference sequence). The V end was cut by 6 bases, the J end by 1 base, with 10 bases between. The CDR3 DNA reads TGCAGTGCCTACGACCCATCTGGGGCCAACGTCCTGACTTTC. As protein: CSAYDPSGANVLTF.

This clonotype was seen many times. The chain uses TRBV11-1 and TRBJ1-1, with a tentative D call TRBD1 (6 bases). This CDR3 has 14 amino acids. V lost 2 bases, J lost 5 bases, and 12 bases lay in between. Germline values: CDR1 SGHAT, CDR2 FQDESV (reference sequence). DNA of the CDR3: TGTGCCAGCAGCTTAACAGGGATTCTGACTGAAGCTTTCTTT. Translating it yields CASSLTGILTEAFF.

This clonotype was picked up many times. This sequence joins TRBV27 and TRBJ2-7; no definite D call. V shed 3 bases and J shed 6 bases, with 12 bases lying between them. CDR1 is MNHEY and CDR2 is SMNVEV in the germline V gene (reference sequence). The CDR3 contains 13 residues. The CDR3 protein is CASSLAVSTEQYF. Here the CDR3 DNA reads TGTGCCAGCAGTTTGGCAGTATCTACCGAGCAGTACTTC.

This clonotype has at least ten counts. The chain carries TRBV27 and TRBJ2-7; 7 nucleotides align to TRBD1. The CDR3 loop spans 15 amino acids. V dropped 2 bases and J dropped 0; count of bases not matched to a gene: 4. CDR1 and CDR2 (germline): MNHEY, SMNVEV (reference sequence). The CDR3 nucleotides read TGTGCCAGCAGTTTAATGGCAGGGGGCTCCTACGAGCAGTACTTC. It encodes CASSLMAGGSYEQYF.

This clonotype came up many times. The CDR3 loop is CASSYSWDSNQPQHF. The CDR3 nucleotides read TGTGCCAGCAGTTACTCGTGGGATAGCAATCAGCCCCAGCATTTT. The V and J genes are TRBV6-5 and TRBJ1-5; no clear D gene. V shed 0 bases and J shed 0 bases, with 6 bases lying between them. CDR1 and CDR2 (germline): MNHEY, SVGAGI. The CDR3 runs 15 residues.

Many counts were recorded for this clonotype. This rearrangement joins TRBV30 to TRBJ2-3; D not resolved. The germline V gene encodes CDR1 GTSNPN and CDR2 SVGIG (reference sequence). This CDR3 has 12 amino acids. With 1 base removed from V and 3 bases from J, the gap between germline ends came to 5 bases. CDR3 in amino acids: CAWSGGTDTQYF. CDR3 nucleotide sequence: TGTGCCTGGAGTGGGGGAACAGATACGCAGTATTTT.

This clonotype has at least ten counts. The rearrangement joins TRBV27 to TRBJ2-3; 8 nucleotides match TRBD1. The CDR3 is 13 residues long. V gave up 5 bases and J gave up 7 bases; unmatched junction bases: 5. Germline V gene data show CDR1 as MNHEY and CDR2 as SMNVEV (reference sequence). The CDR3 loop reads CASSRQGTNTQYF. CDR3 bases: TGTGCCAGCAGTAGACAGGGGACCAATACGCAGTATTTT.